Each of the 23 T cell receptor beta chains below was sequenced from the same sample in a study of vaccination effects on CD4 cells after COVID-19. Their cognate antigens are unknown. Expansion with viral peptide pools was applied to antigen-specific CD4+ T cells by the ViraFEST assay prior to sequencing. Culture proceeded for nine to ten days, and CD4+ T cells were then isolated. It was two doses of either the BNT162b2 or mRNA-1273 vaccine that participants received. Assay used: immunoSEQ multiplex PCR; TCRdb lists only in-frame clones, some missing. The table shows 57,000 or so clones, with roughly 73% occurring only once. The sequencing here drew on CD4+ T cells from PBMCs cultured with HCoV-229E spike peptides, taken after COVID-19 vaccination. These receptors came from a human donor who received a COVID-19 vaccine.

This clone was counted a few times. The V gene is TRBV7-6, the J gene TRBJ1-6, with 11 bases matching TRBD1. This CDR3 contains 16 residues. Trimming at V came to 5 bases and at J to 5 bases, leaving 5 bases not matched to a gene. CDR1 is SGHVS and CDR2 is FNYEAQ in the germline V gene. The CDR3 is CASSPRDRGNNSPLHF. The CDR3 coding sequence is TGTGCCAGCAGCCCCCGGGACAGGGGGAATAATTCACCCCTCCACTTT.

The rearrangement uses TRBV24-1 and TRBJ2-3; D unclear. There are 17 residues in the CDR3. CDR1 KGHDR and CDR2 SFDVKD come from the germline V gene. Deletions cut 4 bases from V and 1 base from J, with 17 bases between. The CDR3 loop reads CATSDPNTEWGTDTQYF. The CDR3 DNA follows: TGTGCCACCAGTGACCCTAACACGGAGTGGGGCACAGATACGCAGTATTTT.

The J gene is TRBJ1-2, the V gene TRBV7-8; D is undetermined. CDR3 size: 14 residues. V was trimmed by 5 bases and J by 4 bases, leaving 14 bases between them. Germline CDR1 and CDR2: SGHVS and FQNEAQ. The CDR3, as DNA: TGTGCCAGCAGCGCCAGATCGGGTATCTATGGCTACACCTTC. Amino acid sequence: CASSARSGIYGYTF.

The rearrangement uses TRBV5-1 and TRBJ1-4; D may be TRBD1 (5 bases). This CDR3 is 14 amino acids long. Trimming stripped 1 base from V and 5 bases from J, with 9 bases between. Germline V lookup: CDR1 SGHRS, CDR2 YFSETQ. This chain's CDR3 is CASSLYDRNEKLFF. DNA for the CDR3: TGCGCCAGCAGCTTGTACGACAGAAATGAAAAACTGTTTTTT. The complete variable domain, with remaining parts taken from reference TRBV5-1 and TRBJ1-4, reads KAGVTQTPRYLIKTRGQQVTLSCSPISGHRSVSWYQQTPGQGLQFLFEYFSETQRNKGNFPGRFSGRQFSNSRSEMNVSTLELGDSALYLCASSLYDRNEKLFFGSGTQLSVL.

The V call is TRBV5-5, the J call TRBJ2-3; TRBD2 is a possible D gene (5 bases). Trimming removed 3 bases from V and 0 bases from J, with 8 bases in between. The CDR3 has 14 residues. Per germline, CDR1 SGHKS and CDR2 YYEKEE (reference sequence). CDR3 DNA: TGTGCCAGCAGCTACCGGACTAGCACAGATACGCAGTATTTT. Protein: CASSYRTSTDTQYF.

The CDR3 sequence is CASSFRDRGPSNTEAFF. In DNA form, the CDR3 reads TGTGCCAGCAGCTTCCGGGACAGGGGCCCTAGTAACACTGAAGCTTTCTTT. The V call is TRBV5-6, the J call TRBJ1-1, with 10 bases lining up with TRBD1. V dropped 2 bases and J dropped 2; count of bases not matched to a gene: 9. The CDR3 consists of 17 residues. In germline, CDR1 is SGHDT, CDR2 YYEEEE.

Written as DNA, the CDR3 is TGTGCCTGGAACAAAGACTGGGGAAGCGAAGCTTTCTTT. Its translation: CAWNKDWGSEAFF. The chain combines TRBV30 with TRBJ1-1; D is unresolved. Germline V gene sequence: CDR1 GTSNPN, CDR2 SVGIG (reference sequence). There are 13 residues in the CDR3. Trimming removed 4 bases from V and 8 bases from J, with 17 bases in between.

The V call is TRBV7-8, the J call TRBJ1-2; D not resolved. CDR1 and CDR2 from the germline V gene are SGHVS and FQNEAQ. The CDR3 has 12 residues. V lost 1 base and J 10 bases, leaving 10 bases between the germline ends. The CDR3 reads CASSLGREPYTF. The CDR3 nucleotides read TGTGCCAGCAGCTTAGGACGGGAACCCTACACCTTC.

As concerns this clone: The junction does not match germline at one end; this may be a read error. V usage is TRBV12-3 or TRBV12-4 and J usage is TRBJ2-5, with a weak D call TRBD2 (7 bases). The CDR3 contains 13 residues. CDR3 in amino acids: CATRGAWGETQYF. In DNA form, the CDR3 reads TGCGCAACTCGGGGGGCCTGGGGGGAGACCCAGTACTTC.

The rearrangement uses TRBV5-1 and TRBJ1-5, with a weak D call TRBD1 (6 bases). Per the germline V gene, CDR1 is SGHRS and CDR2 is YFSETQ. V lost 4 bases to trimming and J lost 0 bases, with 11 bases between them. This CDR3 is built from 15 residues. DNA for the CDR3: TGCGCCAGCAGCAAGGAGGACAGTAGCAATCAGCCCCAGCATTTT. Encoded protein: CASSKEDSSNQPQHF.

This sequence joins TRBV4-3 and TRBJ1-1, with unresolved D. V shed 4 bases and J shed 0 bases, with 15 bases lying between them. Germline CDR1 is LGHNA and CDR2 is YSLEER. This CDR3 has 16 residues. This chain's CDR3 is CASSPGDRLMNTEAFF. As DNA, the CDR3 is TGCGCCAGCAGCCCTGGAGATAGACTGATGAACACTGAAGCTTTCTTT.

This clone was detected only a few times. The chain employs TRBV7-9 and TRBJ2-7; 10 bases line up with TRBD1. This CDR3 region has 14 residues. Germline CDR1 reads SEHNR; CDR2 reads FQNEAQ (reference sequence). The trim removed 3 bases at V and 6 bases at J, leaving 5 bases unmatched. The CDR3 loop is CASSFGRTGGEQYV. CDR3 DNA: TGTGCCAGCAGCTTCGGGAGGACAGGGGGCGAGCAGTACGTC.

This clone was detected a few times. V gene TRBV5-1 combines with J gene TRBJ2-2; a possible D gene is TRBD2 (5 bases). The CDR3 length is 14 residues. Germline values: CDR1 SGHRS, CDR2 YFSETQ. V dropped 9 bases and J dropped 7 bases, with 19 bases sitting between them. This CDR3 is CATTLIPGGGELFF. The CDR3 bases are TGCGCCACCACCCTCATACCTGGAGGCGGGGAGCTGTTTTTT.

CDR3 DNA sequence: TGTGCCAGCACCGTCATGGCGGGGGGGCCCGGGGAGCTGTTTTTT. The encoded protein is CASTVMAGGPGELFF. The chain is built from TRBV7-9 and TRBJ2-2, with 9 bases matching TRBD2. Germline-derived CDR1 and CDR2 are SEHNR and FQNEAQ (reference sequence). The V and J ends lost 7 bases and 6 bases, in that order; junction bases with no gene match: 9. The CDR3 extends over 15 amino acids.

This chain connects TRBV5-1 to TRBJ2-4; D perhaps matches TRBD1 (6 bases). The CDR3 consists of 14 residues. Trimming pared 2 bases from V and 5 bases from J, leaving 11 bases between. Germline V CDR1 and CDR2: SGHRS, YFSETQ. The CDR3 DNA is TGCGCCAGCAGCTTATCTGGGGGCCAAAACATTCAGTACTTC. Residues: CASSLSGGQNIQYF.

This clone was found once. The chain carries TRBV4-2 and TRBJ1-2; 10 bases are shared with TRBD1. The CDR3 has 14 residues. Germline-derived CDR1 and CDR2 are LGHNA and YNFKEQ. V lost 1 base, J lost 6 bases, and 2 bases stayed unmatched. The CDR3 coding sequence is TGTGCCAGCAGCCAAGGGGACAGGGGCGATGGCTACACCTTC. It is translated as CASSQGDRGDGYTF.

The chain joins TRBV19 to TRBJ2-2; the D gene could be TRBD1 or TRBD2 (5 bases each). The CDR3 sequence is 14 residues long. Trimming took off 6 bases at V and 2 bases at J, with 10 bases between the two ends. Germline-derived CDR1 and CDR2 are LNHDA and SQIVND (reference sequence). CDR3 region: CASRRGANTGELFF. The CDR3, as DNA: TGTGCCAGTAGGAGAGGGGCAAACACCGGGGAGCTGTTTTTT.

J is TRBJ2-3 and V is TRBV7-2; 10 bases fit TRBD1. Looked up from germline, CDR1 is SGHTA and CDR2 is FQGNSA. The CDR3 runs to 15 residues. V lost 3 bases to trimming and J lost 3 bases; unmatched junction nucleotides: 3. In DNA form, the CDR3 reads TGTGCCAGCAGCTTGCGACAGGGGGCGACAGATACGCAGTATTTT. Translation: CASSLRQGATDTQYF.

This clone was seen a single time. V usage is TRBV5-4 and J usage is TRBJ1-2; TRBD1 matches 7 bases. V lost 4 bases to trimming and J lost 6 bases; unmatched junction nucleotides: 12. The CDR3 consists of 15 residues. CDR1 SGHNT and CDR2 YYREEE come from the germline V gene (reference sequence). The CDR3 DNA reads as TGTGCCAGCAGCCTACCCGACAGGGCCTTGCATGGCTACACCTTC. It translates to CASSLPDRALHGYTF.

The rearrangement joins TRBV9 to TRBJ2-1; 7 bases are a match to TRBD1. There are 14 residues in the CDR3. Germline trimming cut 1 base from V and 7 bases from J; bases unmatched to any gene: 5. Germline V gene sequence: CDR1 SGDLS, CDR2 YYNGEE. CDR3 sequence reads: CASSVYPGGNEQFF. In DNA, the CDR3 is TGTGCCAGCAGCGTATACCCAGGGGGTAATGAGCAGTTCTTC.

This chain links TRBV6-5 with TRBJ2-5, with D possibly being TRBD1 (5 bases). The ends were cut back, 6 bases at V and 2 bases at J, with 10 bases in the middle. Germline values: CDR1 MNHEY, CDR2 SVGAGI. CDR3 size: 13 residues. The chain's CDR3 is CASRRGAQETQYF. The CDR3 DNA reads as TGTGCCAGCAGACGTGGGGCTCAAGAGACCCAGTACTTC.

This chain's CDR3 is CASSLGTSTDTQYF. CDR3 nucleotide sequence: TGCGCCAGCAGCCTGGGGACAAGCACAGATACGCAGTATTTT. The chain recombines TRBV5-1 with TRBJ2-3, with D perhaps matching TRBD1 (6 bases). Germline lookup yields CDR1 SGHRS and CDR2 YFSETQ. The CDR3 consists of 14 residues. Trimming removed 4 bases at V and 0 bases at J, with 9 bases between. Together with reference TRBV5-1 and TRBJ2-3, the CDR3 gives the full variable domain: KAGVTQTPRYLIKTRGQQVTLSCSPISGHRSVSWYQQTPGQGLQFLFEYFSETQRNKGNFPGRFSGRQFSNSRSEMNVSTLELGDSALYLCASSLGTSTDTQYFGPGTRLTVL.

The chain combines TRBV12-3 or TRBV12-4 with TRBJ1-1; TRBD1 is a possible D gene (6 bases). This CDR3 is 13 amino acids long. V was clipped by 6 bases and J by 1 base, with 9 bases between them. The CDR3 DNA reads as TGTGCCAGCAGCGGGACACCGAACACTGAAGCTTTCTTT. Translating it yields CASSGTPNTEAFF.